Sequencing of this TCR beta chain was carried out in a study of blood T cell repertoires in COVID-19. Overall study context: COVID-19 samples, acute and convalescent, were from the United States, Italy and Spain. In each case, the material was cDNA or gDNA derived from T cells, B-cell-depleted T cells, or PBMCs.

Original processing methods: For nucleated cells, counts were estimated from reference gene primer amplification. TCRdb's copy holds only in-frame clones and misses some; the assay was immunoSEQ multiplex PCR. V and J calls and clone size follow that table, whereas D and trimming were derived from the DNA. The table includes around 140,000 clones, around 89% detected once. CDR3 length: 13 residues. V shed 3 bases and J 6 bases; nucleotides not matched to a gene: 1. Germline assignment: CDR1 MNHNS and CDR2 SASEGT. V gene TRBV6-1 combines with J gene TRBJ1-5; 8 nucleotides match TRBD1. This TCR was sampled from a man aged 50 to 60 with active or convalescent COVID-19. The sequenced sample was peripheral blood. CDR3: CASSDGQGQPQHF. The DNA for the CDR3 is TGTGCCAGCAGTGATGGACAGGGTCAGCCCCAGCATTTT.